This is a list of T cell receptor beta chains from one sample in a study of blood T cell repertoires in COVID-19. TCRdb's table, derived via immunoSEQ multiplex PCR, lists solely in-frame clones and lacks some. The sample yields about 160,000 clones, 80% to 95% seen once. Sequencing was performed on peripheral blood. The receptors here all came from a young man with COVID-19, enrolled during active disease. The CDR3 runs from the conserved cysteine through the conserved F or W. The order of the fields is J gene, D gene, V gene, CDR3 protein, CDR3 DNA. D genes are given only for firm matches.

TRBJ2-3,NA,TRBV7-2,CASSLGATDTDTQYF,TGTGCCAGCAGCTTAGGGGCGACAGACACAGATACGCAGTATTTT
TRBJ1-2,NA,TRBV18,CASSLQGDYGYTF,TGTGCCAGCTCATTACAGGGTGACTATGGCTACACCTTC
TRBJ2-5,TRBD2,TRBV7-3,CASSLGGGAQETQYF,TGTGCCAGCAGCTTAGGCGGGGGGGCCCAAGAGACCCAGTACTTC
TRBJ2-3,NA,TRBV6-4,CASSESGVTQYF,TGTGCCAGCAGTGAGTCAGGGGTAACGCAGTATTTT
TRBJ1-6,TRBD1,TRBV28,CASSFQGVVGYSPLHF,TGTGCCAGCAGTTTCCAGGGGGTGGTTGGTTATTCACCCCTCCACTTT
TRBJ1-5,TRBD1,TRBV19,CASSSQPGQGRQPQHF,TGTGCCAGTAGTTCCCAGCCGGGACAGGGACGTCAGCCCCAGCATTTT
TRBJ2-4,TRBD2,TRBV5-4,CASSFGTSGRVDIQYF,TGTGCCAGCAGCTTCGGGACTAGCGGGAGGGTGGACATTCAGTACTTC
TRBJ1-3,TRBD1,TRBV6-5,CASRTDRASGNTIYF,TGTGCCAGCAGAACCGACAGGGCGAGTGGAAACACCATATATTTT
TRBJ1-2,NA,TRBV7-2,CASSSRLGADGYTF,TGTGCCAGCAGTTCTCGGCTTGGGGCCGATGGCTACACCTTC
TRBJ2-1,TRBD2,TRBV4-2,CASSQSGGDRDEQFF,TGTGCCAGCAGCCAATCGGGAGGGGATAGGGATGAGCAGTTCTTC
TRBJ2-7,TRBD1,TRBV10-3,CAIGTGVSYEQYF,TGTGCCATTGGGACAGGGGTCTCCTACGAGCAGTACTTC
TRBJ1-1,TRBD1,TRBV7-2,CASSLQGAEINTEAFF,TGTGCCAGCAGCTTACAGGGGGCGGAAATAAACACTGAAGCTTTCTTT
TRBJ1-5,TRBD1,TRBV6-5,CASSRDRGNQPQHF,TGTGCCAGCAGTAGGGACAGGGGCAATCAGCCCCAGCATTTT
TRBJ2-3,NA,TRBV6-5,CASSQAGSPSDTQYF,TGTGCCAGCAGCCAAGCGGGTTCCCCATCAGATACGCAGTATTTT
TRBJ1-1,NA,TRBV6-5,CASRSSNRATEAFF,TGTGCCAGCAGATCCTCGAACAGGGCCACTGAAGCTTTCTTT